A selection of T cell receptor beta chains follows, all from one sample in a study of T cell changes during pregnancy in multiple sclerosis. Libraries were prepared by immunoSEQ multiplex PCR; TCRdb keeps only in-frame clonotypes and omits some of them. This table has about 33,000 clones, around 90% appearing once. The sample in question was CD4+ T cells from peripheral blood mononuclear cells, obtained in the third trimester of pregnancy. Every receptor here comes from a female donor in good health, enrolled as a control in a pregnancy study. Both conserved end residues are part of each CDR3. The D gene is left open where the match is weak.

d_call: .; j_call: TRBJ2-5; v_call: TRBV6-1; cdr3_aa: CASNEDRKKETQYF; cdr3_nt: TGTGCCAGCAACGAGGACAGAAAAAAAGAGACCCAGTACTTC
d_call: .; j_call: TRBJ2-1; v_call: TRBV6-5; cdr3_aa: CASSYNLNDEQFF; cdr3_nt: TGTGCCAGCAGTTACAATCTAAATGATGAGCAGTTCTTC
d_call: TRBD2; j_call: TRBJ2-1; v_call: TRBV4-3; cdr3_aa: CASSQELAGTASQFF; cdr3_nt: TGCGCCAGCAGCCAAGAACTAGCGGGAACGGCTTCACAGTTCTTC
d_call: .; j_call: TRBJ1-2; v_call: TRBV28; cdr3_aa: CASSRGYGYTF; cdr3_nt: TGTGCCAGCAGTCGGGGTTATGGCTACACCTTC
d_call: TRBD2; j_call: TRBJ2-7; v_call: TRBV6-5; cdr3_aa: CASSSGTSGRSEQYF; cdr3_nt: TGTGCCAGCAGTTCAGGGACTAGCGGTCGCAGCGAGCAGTACTTC
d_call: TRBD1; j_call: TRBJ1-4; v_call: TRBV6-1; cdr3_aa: CASRDRVRDEKLFF; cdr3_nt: TGTGCCAGCAGGGACAGGGTAAGGGATGAAAAACTGTTTTTT
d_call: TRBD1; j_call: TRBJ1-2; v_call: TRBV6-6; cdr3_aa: CASGVRTGKIDGYTF; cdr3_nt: TGTGCCAGCGGCGTCAGGACAGGGAAAATCGATGGCTACACCTTC
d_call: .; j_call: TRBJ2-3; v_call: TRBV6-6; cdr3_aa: CASSYDTSGAHTQYF; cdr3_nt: TGTGCCAGCAGTTACGATACCTCAGGGGCGCATACGCAGTATTTT
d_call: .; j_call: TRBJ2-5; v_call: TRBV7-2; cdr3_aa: CASSLVLYQETQYF; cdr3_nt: TGTGCCAGCAGCTTAGTCCTTTACCAAGAGACCCAGTACTTC
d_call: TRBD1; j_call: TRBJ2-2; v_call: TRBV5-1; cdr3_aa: CASRPGWDSGELFF; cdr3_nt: TGCGCCAGCAGACCCGGATGGGACAGCGGGGAGCTGTTTTTT